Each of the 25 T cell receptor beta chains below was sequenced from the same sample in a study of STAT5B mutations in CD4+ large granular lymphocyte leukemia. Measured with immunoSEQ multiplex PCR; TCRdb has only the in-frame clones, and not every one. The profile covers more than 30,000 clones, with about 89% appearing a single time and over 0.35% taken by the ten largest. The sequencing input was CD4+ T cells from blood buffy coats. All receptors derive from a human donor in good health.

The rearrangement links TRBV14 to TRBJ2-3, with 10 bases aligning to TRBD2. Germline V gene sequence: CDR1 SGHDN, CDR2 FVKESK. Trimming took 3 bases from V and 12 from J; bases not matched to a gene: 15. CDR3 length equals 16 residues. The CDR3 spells CASSQVTGAKREGQYF. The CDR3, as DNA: TGTGCCAGCAGCCAGGTGACGGGGGCAAAGCGGGAGGGCCAGTATTTT.

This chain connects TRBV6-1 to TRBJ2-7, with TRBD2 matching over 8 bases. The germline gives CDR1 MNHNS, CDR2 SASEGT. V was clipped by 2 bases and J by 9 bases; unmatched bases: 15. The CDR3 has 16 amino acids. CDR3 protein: CASSETIGLAGMGQYF. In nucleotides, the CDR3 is TGTGCCAGCAGTGAAACCATCGGACTAGCCGGAATGGGGCAGTACTTC.

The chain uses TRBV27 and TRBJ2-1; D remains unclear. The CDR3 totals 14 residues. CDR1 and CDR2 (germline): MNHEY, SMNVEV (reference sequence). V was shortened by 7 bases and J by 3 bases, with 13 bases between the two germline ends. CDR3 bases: TGTGCCAGCAACGACCTTAGGAGCTACAATGAGCAGTTCTTC. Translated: CASNDLRSYNEQFF.

Here the CDR3 DNA reads TGTGCCAGTAGTAATCCCAAGCGGGGACAGATCACAGATACGCAGTATTTT. Its protein product is CASSNPKRGQITDTQYF. V is TRBV19 and J is TRBJ2-3, with D possibly being TRBD1 or TRBD2 (7 bases each). V dropped 4 bases and J dropped 2 bases, with 19 bases sitting between them. The CDR3 is 17 amino acids. CDR1 is LNHDA and CDR2 is SQIVND in the germline V gene (reference sequence). The full variable domain, its missing parts supplied by reference TRBV19 and TRBJ2-3, is DGGITQSPKYLFRKEGQNVTLSCEQNLNHDAMYWYRQDPGQGLRLIYYSQIVNDFQKGDIAEGYSVSREKKESFPLTVTSAQKNPTAFYLCASSNPKRGQITDTQYFGPGTRLTVL.

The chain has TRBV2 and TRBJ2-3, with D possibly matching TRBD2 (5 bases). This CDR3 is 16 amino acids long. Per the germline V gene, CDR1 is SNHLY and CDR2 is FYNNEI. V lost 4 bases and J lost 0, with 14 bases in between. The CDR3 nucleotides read TGTGCCAGCAGTGTTTGGGGAGCGATTAGCACAGATACGCAGTATTTT. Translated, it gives CASSVWGAISTDTQYF. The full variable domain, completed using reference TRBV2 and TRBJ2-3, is EPEVTQTPSHQVTQMGQEVILRCVPISNHLYFYWYRQILGQKVEFLVSFYNNEISEKSEIFDDQFSVERPDGSNFTLKIRSTKLEDSAMYFCASSVWGAISTDTQYFGPGTRLTVL.

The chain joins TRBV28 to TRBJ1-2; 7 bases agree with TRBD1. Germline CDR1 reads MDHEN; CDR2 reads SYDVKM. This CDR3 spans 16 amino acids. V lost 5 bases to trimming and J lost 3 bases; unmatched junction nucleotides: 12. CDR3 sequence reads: CASSTPGEGAYYGYTF. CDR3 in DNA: TGTGCCAGCAGTACCCCTGGGGAGGGGGCGTACTATGGCTACACCTTC.

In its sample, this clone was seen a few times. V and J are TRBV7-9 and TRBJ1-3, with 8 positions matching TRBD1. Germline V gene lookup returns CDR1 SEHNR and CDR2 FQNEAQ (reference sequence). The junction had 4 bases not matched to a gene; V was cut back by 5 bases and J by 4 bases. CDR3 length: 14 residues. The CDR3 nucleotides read TGTGCCAGCAGCCCCACAGGGGGAGGAAACACCATATATTTT. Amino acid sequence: CASSPTGGGNTIYF.

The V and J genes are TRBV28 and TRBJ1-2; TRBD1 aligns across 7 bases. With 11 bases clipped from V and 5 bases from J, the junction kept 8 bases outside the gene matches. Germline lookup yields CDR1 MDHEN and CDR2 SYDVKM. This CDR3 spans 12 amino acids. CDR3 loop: CAGSRGSYGYTF. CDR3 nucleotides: TGTGCCGGTAGCAGGGGGAGTTATGGCTACACCTTC.

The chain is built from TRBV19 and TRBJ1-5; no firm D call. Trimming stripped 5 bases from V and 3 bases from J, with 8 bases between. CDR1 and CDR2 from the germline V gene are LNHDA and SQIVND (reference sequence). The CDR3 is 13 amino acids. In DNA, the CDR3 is TGTGCCAGTAGTCCGGCGGTCAATCAGCCCCAGCATTTT. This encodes CASSPAVNQPQHF.

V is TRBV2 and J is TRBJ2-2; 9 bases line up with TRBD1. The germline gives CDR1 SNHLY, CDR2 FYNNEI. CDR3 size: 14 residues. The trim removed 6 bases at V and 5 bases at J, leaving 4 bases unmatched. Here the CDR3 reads CASRVGQGTGELFF. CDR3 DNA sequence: TGTGCCAGCAGGGTAGGACAGGGGACCGGGGAGCTGTTTTTT.

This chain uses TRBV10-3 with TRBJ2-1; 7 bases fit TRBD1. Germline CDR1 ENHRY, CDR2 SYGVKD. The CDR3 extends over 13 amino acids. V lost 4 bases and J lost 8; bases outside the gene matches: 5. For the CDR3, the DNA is TGTGCCATCAGTGCCCTAGGGGGCGATGAGCAGTTCTTC. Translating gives CAISALGGDEQFF.

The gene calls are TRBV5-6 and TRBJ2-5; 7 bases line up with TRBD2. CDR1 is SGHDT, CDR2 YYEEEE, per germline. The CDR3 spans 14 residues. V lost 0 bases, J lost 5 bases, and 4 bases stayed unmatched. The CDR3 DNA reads TGTGCCAGCAGCTTGGAGGGCGGGAGTGAGACCCAGTACTTC. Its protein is CASSLEGGSETQYF. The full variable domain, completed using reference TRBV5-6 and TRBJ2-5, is DAGVTQSPTHLIKTRGQQVTLRCSPKSGHDTVSWYQQALGQGPQFIFQYYEEEERQRGNFPDRFSGHQFPNYSSELNVNALLLGDSALYLCASSLEGGSETQYFGPGTRLLVL.

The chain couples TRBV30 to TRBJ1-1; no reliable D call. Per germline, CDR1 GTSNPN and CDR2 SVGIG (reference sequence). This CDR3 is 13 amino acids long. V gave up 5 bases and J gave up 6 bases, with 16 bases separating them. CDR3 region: CAWFALPRAEAFF. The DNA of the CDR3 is TGTGCCTGGTTTGCTCTCCCCCGGGCTGAAGCTTTCTTT.

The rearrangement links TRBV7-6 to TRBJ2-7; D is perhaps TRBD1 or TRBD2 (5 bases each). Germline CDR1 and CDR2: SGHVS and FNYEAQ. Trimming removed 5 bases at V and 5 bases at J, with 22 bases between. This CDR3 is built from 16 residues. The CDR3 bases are TGTGCCAGCAGCCGTGGTGGTGGGACGGTGGCCGACGAGCAGTACTTC. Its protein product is CASSRGGGTVADEQYF.

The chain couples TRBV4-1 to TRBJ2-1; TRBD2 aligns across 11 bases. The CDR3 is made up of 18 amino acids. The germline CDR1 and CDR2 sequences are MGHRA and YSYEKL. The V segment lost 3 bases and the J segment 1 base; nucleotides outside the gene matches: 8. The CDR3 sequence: CASSHGLAGQVSYNEQFF. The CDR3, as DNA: TGCGCCAGCAGCCATGGACTAGCGGGTCAAGTTTCCTACAATGAGCAGTTCTTC.

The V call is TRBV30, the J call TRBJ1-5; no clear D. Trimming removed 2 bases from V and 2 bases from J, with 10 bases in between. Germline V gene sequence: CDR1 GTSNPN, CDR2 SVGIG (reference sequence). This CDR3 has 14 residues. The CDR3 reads CAWSRRGGNQPQHF. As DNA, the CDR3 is TGTGCCTGGAGTCGCCGAGGAGGCAATCAGCCCCAGCATTTT.

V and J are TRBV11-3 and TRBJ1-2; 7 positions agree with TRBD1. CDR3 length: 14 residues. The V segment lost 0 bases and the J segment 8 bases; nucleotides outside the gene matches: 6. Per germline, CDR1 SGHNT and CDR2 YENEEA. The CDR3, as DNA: TGTGCCAGCAGCTTAGATGTATCGACAGGGGGCTACACCTTC. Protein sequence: CASSLDVSTGGYTF.

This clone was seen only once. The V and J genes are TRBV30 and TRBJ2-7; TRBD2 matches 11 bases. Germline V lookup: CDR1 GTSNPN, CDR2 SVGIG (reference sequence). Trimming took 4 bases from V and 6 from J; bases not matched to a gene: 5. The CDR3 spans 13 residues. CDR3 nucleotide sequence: TGTGCCTGGACAACTAGCGGGAGCGGCGAGCAGTACTTC. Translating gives CAWTTSGSGEQYF.

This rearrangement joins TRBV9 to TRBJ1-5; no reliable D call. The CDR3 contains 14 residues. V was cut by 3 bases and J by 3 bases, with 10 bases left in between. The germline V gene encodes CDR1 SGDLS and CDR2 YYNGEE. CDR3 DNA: TGTGCCAGCAGCGGAGAGGCGGTCAATCAGCCCCAGCATTTT. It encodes CASSGEAVNQPQHF.

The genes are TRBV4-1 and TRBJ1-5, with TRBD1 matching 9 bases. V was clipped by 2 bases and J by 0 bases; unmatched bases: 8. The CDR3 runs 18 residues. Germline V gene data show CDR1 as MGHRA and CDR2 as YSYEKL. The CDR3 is CASSQRTGGGYSNQPQHF. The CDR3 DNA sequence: TGCGCCAGCAGCCAAAGAACAGGGGGCGGTTATAGCAATCAGCCCCAGCATTTT.

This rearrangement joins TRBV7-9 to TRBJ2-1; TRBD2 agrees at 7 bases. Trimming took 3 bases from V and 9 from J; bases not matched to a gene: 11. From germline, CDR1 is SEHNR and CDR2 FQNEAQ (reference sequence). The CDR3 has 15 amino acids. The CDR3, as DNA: TGTGCCAGCAGCTTCCGGGACTACCCTTTCAGTGAGCAGTTCTTC. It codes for CASSFRDYPFSEQFF.

The DNA for the CDR3 is TGTGCCAGCAGCTTAGACAGGATGGTGACTGAAGCTTTCTTT. Protein sequence: CASSLDRMVTEAFF. This chain joins TRBV7-2 and TRBJ1-1; D is perhaps TRBD1 (5 bases). CDR3 size: 14 residues. V was cut by 1 base and J by 5 bases, with 11 bases left in between. CDR1 is SGHTA, CDR2 FQGNSA, per germline.

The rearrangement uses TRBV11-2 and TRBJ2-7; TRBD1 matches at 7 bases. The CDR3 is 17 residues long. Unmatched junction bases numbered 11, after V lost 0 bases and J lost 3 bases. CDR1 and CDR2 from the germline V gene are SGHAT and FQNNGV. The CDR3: CASSLDGGSGQSYEQYF. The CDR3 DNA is TGTGCCAGCAGCTTAGATGGTGGGTCGGGACAGAGCTACGAGCAGTACTTC.

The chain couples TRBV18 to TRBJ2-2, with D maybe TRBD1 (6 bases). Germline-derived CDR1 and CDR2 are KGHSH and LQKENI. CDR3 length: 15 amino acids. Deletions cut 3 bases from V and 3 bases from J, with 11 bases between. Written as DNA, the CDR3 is TGTGCCAGCTCACCTCCGACAGGAGACACCGGGGAGCTGTTTTTT. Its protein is CASSPPTGDTGELFF.

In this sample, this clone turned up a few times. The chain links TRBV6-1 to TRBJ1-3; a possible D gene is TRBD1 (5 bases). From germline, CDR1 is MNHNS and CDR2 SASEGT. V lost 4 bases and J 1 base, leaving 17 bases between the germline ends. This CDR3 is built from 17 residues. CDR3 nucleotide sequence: TGTGCCAGCAGTGGCGGGACTTGGAGGTGGTCTGGAAACACCATATATTTT. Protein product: CASSGGTWRWSGNTIYF.